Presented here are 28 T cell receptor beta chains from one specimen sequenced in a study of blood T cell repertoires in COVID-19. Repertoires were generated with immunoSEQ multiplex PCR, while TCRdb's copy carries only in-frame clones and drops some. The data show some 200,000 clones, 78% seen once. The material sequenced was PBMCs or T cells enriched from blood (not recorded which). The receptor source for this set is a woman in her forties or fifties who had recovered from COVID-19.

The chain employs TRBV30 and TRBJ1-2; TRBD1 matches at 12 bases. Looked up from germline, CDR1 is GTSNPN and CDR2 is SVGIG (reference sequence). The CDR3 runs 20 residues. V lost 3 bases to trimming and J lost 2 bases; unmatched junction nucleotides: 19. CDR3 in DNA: TGTGCCTGGAGACCCACGCGTGGGACAGGGGGCCTAGAGACGAACTATGGCTACACCTTC. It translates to CAWRPTRGTGGLETNYGYTF.

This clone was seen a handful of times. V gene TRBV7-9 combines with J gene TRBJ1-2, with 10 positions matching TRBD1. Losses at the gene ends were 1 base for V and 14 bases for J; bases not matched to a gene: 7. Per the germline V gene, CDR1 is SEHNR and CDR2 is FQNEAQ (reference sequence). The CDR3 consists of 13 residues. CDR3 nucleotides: TGTGCCAGCAGCTTAGGACAGGGGGCCACGTTTACCTTC. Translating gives CASSLGQGATFTF.

The CDR3 loop is CALRGTSGNTIYF. CDR3 in DNA: TGTGCCCTTAGGGGAACCTCTGGAAACACCATATATTTT. This chain links TRBV30 with TRBJ1-3; a possible D gene is TRBD1 (5 bases). Germline V lookup: CDR1 GTSNPN, CDR2 SVGIG (reference sequence). There are 13 residues in the CDR3. The ends were cut back, 8 bases at V and 0 bases at J, with 11 bases in the middle.

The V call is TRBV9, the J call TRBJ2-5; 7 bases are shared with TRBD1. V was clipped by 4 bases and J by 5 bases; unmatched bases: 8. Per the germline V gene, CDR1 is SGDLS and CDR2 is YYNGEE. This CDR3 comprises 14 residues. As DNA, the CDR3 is TGTGCCAGCAGCCCAGGGGGATTTGACGAGACCCAGTACTTC. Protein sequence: CASSPGGFDETQYF. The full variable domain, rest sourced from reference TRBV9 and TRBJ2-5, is DSGVTQTPKHLITATGQRVTLRCSPRSGDLSVYWYQQSLDQGLQFLIQYYNGEERAKGNILERFSAQQFPDLHSELNLSSLELGDSALYFCASSPGGFDETQYFGPGTRLLVL.

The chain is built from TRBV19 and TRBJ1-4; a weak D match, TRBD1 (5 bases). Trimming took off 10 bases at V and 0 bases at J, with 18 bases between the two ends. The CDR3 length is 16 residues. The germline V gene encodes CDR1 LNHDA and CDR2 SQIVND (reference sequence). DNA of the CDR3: TGTGCCACTCGCCTGCGGGGCAGCGCAACTAATGAAAAACTGTTTTTT. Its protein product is CATRLRGSATNEKLFF.

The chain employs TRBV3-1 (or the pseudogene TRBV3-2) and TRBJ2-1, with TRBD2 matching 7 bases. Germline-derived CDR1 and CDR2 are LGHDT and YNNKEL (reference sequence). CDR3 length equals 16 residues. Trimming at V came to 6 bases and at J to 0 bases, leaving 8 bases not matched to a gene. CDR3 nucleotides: TGTGCCAGCAGTCGAGTTGGCGGGGGCTCCTACAATGAGCAGTTCTTC. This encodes CASSRVGGGSYNEQFF.

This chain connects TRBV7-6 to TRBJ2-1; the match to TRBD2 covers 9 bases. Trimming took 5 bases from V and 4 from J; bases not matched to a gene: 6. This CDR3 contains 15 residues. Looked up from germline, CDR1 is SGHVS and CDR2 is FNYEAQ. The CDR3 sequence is CASSPIAGVYNEQFF. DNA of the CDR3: TGTGCCAGCAGCCCTATAGCGGGAGTGTACAATGAGCAGTTCTTC.

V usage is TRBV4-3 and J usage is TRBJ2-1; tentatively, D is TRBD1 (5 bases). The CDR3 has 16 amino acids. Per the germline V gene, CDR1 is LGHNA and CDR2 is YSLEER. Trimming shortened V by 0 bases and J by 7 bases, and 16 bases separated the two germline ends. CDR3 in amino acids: CASSQEVLVGANEQFF. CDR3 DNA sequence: TGCGCCAGCAGCCAAGAGGTCCTCGTAGGGGCTAATGAGCAGTTCTTC.

CDR3 loop: CASSSGTGFGYTF. Written as DNA, the CDR3 is TGTGCCAGCAGCTCCGGGACAGGGTTTGGCTACACCTTC. The chain couples TRBV5-6 to TRBJ1-2, with 9 bases identical to TRBD1. Germline V gene lookup returns CDR1 SGHDT and CDR2 YYEEEE. The trim removed 3 bases at V and 7 bases at J, leaving 4 bases unmatched. The CDR3 loop spans 13 amino acids.

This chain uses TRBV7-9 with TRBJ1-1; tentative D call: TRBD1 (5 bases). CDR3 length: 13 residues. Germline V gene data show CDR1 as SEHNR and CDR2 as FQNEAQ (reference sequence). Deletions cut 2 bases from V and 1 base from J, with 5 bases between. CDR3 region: CASSLQGNTEAFF. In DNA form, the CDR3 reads TGTGCCAGCAGCTTACAGGGGAACACTGAAGCTTTCTTT.

The chain's CDR3 is CASSPSTGGRYEQYF. CDR3 nucleotides: TGTGCCAGCAGTCCCTCGACAGGGGGGCGGTACGAGCAGTACTTC. The chain has TRBV27 and TRBJ2-7; 9 bases map to TRBD1. With 5 bases clipped from V and 4 bases from J, the junction kept 9 bases outside the gene matches. Germline lookup yields CDR1 MNHEY and CDR2 SMNVEV (reference sequence). The CDR3 spans 15 residues.

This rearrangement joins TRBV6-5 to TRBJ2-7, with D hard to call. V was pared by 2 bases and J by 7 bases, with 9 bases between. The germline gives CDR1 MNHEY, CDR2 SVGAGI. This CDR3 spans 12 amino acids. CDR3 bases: TGTGCCAGCAGTTACCCAGAATGGGAGCAGTACTTC. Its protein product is CASSYPEWEQYF.

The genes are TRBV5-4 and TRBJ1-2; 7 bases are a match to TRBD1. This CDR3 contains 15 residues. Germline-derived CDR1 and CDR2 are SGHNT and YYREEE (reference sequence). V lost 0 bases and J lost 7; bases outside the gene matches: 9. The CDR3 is CASSLGTGIRRGYTF. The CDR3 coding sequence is TGTGCCAGCAGCTTGGGGACAGGTATCCGTCGTGGCTACACCTTC.

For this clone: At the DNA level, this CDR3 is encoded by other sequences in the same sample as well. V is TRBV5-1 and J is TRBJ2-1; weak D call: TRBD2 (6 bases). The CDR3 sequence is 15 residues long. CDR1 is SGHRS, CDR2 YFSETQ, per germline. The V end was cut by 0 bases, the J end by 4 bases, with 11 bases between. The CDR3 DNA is TGCGCCAGCAGCTTGGCCACGGGGACTTACAATGAGCAGTTCTTC. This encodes CASSLATGTYNEQFF.

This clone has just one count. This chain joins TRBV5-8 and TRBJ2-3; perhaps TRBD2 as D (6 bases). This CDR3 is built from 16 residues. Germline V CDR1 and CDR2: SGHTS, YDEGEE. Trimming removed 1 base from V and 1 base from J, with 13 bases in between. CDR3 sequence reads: CASSLLGGTRTDTQYF. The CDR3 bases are TGTGCCAGCAGCTTGTTGGGCGGGACGCGCACAGATACGCAGTATTTT.

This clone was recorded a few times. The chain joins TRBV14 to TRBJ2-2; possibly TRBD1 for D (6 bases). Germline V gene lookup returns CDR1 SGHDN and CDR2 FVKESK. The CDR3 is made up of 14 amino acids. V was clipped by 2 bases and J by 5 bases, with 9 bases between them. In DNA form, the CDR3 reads TGTGCCAGCAGCCAACAGGGGAATACCGGGGAGCTGTTTTTT. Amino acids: CASSQQGNTGELFF.

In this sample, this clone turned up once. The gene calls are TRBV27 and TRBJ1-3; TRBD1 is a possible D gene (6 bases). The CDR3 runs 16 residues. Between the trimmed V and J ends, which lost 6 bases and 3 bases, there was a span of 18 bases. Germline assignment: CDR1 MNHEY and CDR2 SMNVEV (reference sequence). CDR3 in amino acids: CASRPMGGRLGNTIYF. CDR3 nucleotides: TGTGCCAGCAGGCCTATGGGGGGGCGCCTTGGAAACACCATATATTTT.

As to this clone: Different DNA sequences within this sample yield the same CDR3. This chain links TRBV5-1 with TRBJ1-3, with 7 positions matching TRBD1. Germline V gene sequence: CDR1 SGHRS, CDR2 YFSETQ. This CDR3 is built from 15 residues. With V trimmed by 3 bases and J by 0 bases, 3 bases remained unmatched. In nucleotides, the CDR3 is TGCGCCAGCAGCTCTACAGGGGACTCTGGAAACACCATATATTTT. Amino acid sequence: CASSSTGDSGNTIYF.

CDR3 residues: CASFGLASYNEQFF. The CDR3 DNA reads as TGTGCCAGCTTTGGACTAGCGTCCTACAATGAGCAGTTCTTC. The V call is TRBV7-9, the J call TRBJ2-1, with 9 bases that match TRBD2. Per germline, CDR1 SEHNR and CDR2 FQNEAQ (reference sequence). V lost 8 bases, J lost 1 base, and 3 bases stayed unmatched. This CDR3 has 14 residues.

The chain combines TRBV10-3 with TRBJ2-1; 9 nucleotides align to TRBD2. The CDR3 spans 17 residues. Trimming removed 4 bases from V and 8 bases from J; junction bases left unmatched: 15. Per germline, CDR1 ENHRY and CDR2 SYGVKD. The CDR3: CAISGSSGKAWGDEQFF. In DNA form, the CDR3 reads TGTGCCATCAGTGGTTCTAGCGGGAAAGCCTGGGGTGATGAGCAGTTCTTC.

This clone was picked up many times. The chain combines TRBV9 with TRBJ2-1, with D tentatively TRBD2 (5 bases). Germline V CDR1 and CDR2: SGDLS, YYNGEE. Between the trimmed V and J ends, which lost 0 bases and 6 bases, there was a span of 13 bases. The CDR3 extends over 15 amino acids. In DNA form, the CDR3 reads TGTGCCAGCAGCGTAGAACGGTGGGGAGTCAATGAGCAGTTCTTC. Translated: CASSVERWGVNEQFF.

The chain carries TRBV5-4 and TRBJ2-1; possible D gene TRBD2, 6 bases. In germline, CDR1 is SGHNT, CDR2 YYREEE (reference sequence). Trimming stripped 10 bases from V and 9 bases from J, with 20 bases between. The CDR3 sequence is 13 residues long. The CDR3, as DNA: TGTGCCGGAGGGACCCCGCAGGGTATTGAGCAGTTCTTC. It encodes CAGGTPQGIEQFF.

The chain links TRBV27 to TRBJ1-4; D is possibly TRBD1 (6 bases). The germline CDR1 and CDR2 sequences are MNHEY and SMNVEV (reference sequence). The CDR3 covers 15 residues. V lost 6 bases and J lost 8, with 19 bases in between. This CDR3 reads CASRRQTGSKEKLFF. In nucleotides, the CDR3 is TGTGCCAGCAGACGCCAGACAGGTTCAAAAGAAAAACTGTTTTTT.

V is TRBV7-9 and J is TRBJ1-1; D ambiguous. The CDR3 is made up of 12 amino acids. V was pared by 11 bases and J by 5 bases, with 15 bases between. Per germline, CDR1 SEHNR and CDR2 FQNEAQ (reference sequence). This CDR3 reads CAGSNRPTEAFF. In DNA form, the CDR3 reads TGTGCCGGGTCCAACAGACCGACTGAAGCTTTCTTT.

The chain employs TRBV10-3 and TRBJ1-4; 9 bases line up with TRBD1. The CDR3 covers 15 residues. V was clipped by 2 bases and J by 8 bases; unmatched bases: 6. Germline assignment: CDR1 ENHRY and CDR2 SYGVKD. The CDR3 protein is CAISETGTGREKLFF. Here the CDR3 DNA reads TGTGCCATCAGTGAGACCGGGACAGGGCGAGAAAAACTGTTTTTT.

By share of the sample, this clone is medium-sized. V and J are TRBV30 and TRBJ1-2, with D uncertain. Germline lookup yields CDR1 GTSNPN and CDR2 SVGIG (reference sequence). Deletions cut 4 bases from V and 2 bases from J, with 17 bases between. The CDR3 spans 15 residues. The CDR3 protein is CAWTTDLVGNYGYTF. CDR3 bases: TGTGCCTGGACTACGGACTTAGTGGGGAACTATGGCTACACCTTC.

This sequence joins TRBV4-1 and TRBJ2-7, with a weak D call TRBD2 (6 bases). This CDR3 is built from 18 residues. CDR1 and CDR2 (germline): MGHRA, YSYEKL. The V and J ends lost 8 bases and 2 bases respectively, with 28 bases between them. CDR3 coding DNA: TGCGCCAGCCACCAAGCTAGGGACTTATCCTCAGCTCCCTACGAGCAGTACTTC. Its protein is CASHQARDLSSAPYEQYF.

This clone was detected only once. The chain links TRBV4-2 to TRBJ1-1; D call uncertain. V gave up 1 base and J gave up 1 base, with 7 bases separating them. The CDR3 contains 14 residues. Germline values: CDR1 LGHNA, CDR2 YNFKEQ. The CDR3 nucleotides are TGTGCCAGCAGCCAAGTTACTGGGAACACTGAAGCTTTCTTT. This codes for CASSQVTGNTEAFF.